Each of the 13 T cell receptor beta chains below was sequenced from the same sample in a study of OX40 agonist ivuxolimab in advanced cancers. The repertoire was sequenced with immunoSEQ multiplex PCR; TCRdb's copy has only in-frame clones and lacks some. This table has about 18,000 clones, around 70% appearing once. The specimen was CD4+ or CD8+ T cells sorted from blood, collected in a trial of the OX40 agonist ivuxolimab. All receptors come from an adult with an advanced solid tumor such as melanoma, head and neck, liver or kidney cancer.

The chain has TRBV7-6 and TRBJ2-7; the match to TRBD2 covers 7 bases. Germline V gene data show CDR1 as SGHVS and CDR2 as FNYEAQ. There are 11 residues in the CDR3. The DNA for the CDR3 is TGTGCGACGGGGGGTCCCTACGAGCAGTACTTC. This sequence encodes CATGGPYEQYF.

CDR3 nucleotide sequence: TGTGCCAGCAGTTACTCCTCGGGGCAGGGCTACACCTTC. This translates into CASSYSSGQGYTF. The rearrangement links TRBV6-5 to TRBJ1-2; D is possibly TRBD1 (5 bases). This CDR3 is 13 amino acids long. V shed 0 bases and J shed 8 bases, with 10 bases lying between them. Per germline, CDR1 MNHEY and CDR2 SVGAGI.

The chain joins TRBV7-6 to TRBJ2-1; D is possibly TRBD1 (5 bases). This CDR3 spans 15 amino acids. Germline lookup yields CDR1 SGHVS and CDR2 FNYEAQ. V gave up 2 bases and J gave up 6 bases, with 14 bases separating them. CDR3 bases: TGTGCCAGCAGCTTACTTGGGGCGCTTGTCAATGAGCAGTTCTTC. Its protein is CASSLLGALVNEQFF.

The CDR3 sequence: CASSLDRDSYEQYF. CDR3 DNA: TGTGCCAGCAGTTTAGACCGGGACTCCTACGAGCAGTACTTC. The chain recombines TRBV28 with TRBJ2-7; D may be TRBD2 (5 bases). The germline gives CDR1 MDHEN, CDR2 SYDVKM. Trimming shortened V by 2 bases and J by 0 bases, and 8 bases separated the two germline ends. The CDR3 loop spans 14 amino acids.

This clone ranks as medium-sized. The chain has TRBV11-2 and TRBJ2-7, with D uncertain. The CDR3 is 12 amino acids. Trimming stripped 0 bases from V and 6 bases from J, with 6 bases between. The germline gives CDR1 SGHAT, CDR2 FQNNGV. The CDR3 coding sequence is TGTGCCAGCAGCTTAGACCCCAGCGAGCAGTACTTC. Its translation: CASSLDPSEQYF.

This chain joins TRBV27 and TRBJ2-1; TRBD2 matches 10 bases. This CDR3 is 14 amino acids long. The V gene end was trimmed by 6 bases and the J gene end by 5 bases; junction bases not matched to a gene: 4. The germline V gene has CDR1 MNHEY and CDR2 SMNVEV (reference sequence). The CDR3 loop reads CASSERGGDNEQFF. The CDR3 DNA follows: TGTGCCAGCAGCGAGCGGGGGGGGGACAATGAGCAGTTCTTC.

This clone has just a few counts. The V call is TRBV27, the J call TRBJ2-1, with 8 bases that match TRBD2. CDR3 length: 15 residues. CDR1 and CDR2 (germline): MNHEY, SMNVEV (reference sequence). Losses at the gene ends were 6 bases for V and 8 bases for J; bases not matched to a gene: 12. The CDR3 DNA is TGTGCCAGCAGCGCACTGGCGGGAGGCTTCGATGAGCAGTTCTTC. Encoded protein: CASSALAGGFDEQFF.

The gene calls are TRBV28 and TRBJ2-7; weak D call: TRBD2 (5 bases). The V gene's germline CDR1 is MDHEN and CDR2 SYDVKM. The CDR3 covers 13 residues. V shed 2 bases and J shed 2 bases, with 7 bases lying between them. CDR3 loop: CASSLGGPYEQYF. CDR3 bases: TGTGCCAGCAGTTTAGGCGGGCCCTACGAGCAGTACTTC.

The chain employs TRBV14 and TRBJ2-1; 8 bases align to TRBD2. CDR1 is SGHDN, CDR2 FVKESK, per germline. V lost 0 bases and J lost 7; bases outside the gene matches: 11. CDR3 length equals 17 residues. DNA of the CDR3: TGTGCCAGCAGCCAAGAGGGAACTAGCGGATTCAAGAATGAGCAGTTCTTC. The encoded protein is CASSQEGTSGFKNEQFF.

This clone was seen a handful of times. The chain combines TRBV6-1 with TRBJ2-3; 7 bases agree with TRBD1. CDR3 length: 18 residues. J was trimmed by 2 bases and V by 1 base; bases with no gene match: 12. The germline V gene has CDR1 MNHNS and CDR2 SASEGT. CDR3: CASSEGHRGTGLTDTQYF. CDR3 DNA sequence: TGTGCCAGCAGTGAAGGTCACAGGGGAACGGGCCTCACAGATACGCAGTATTTT.

The chain links TRBV27 to TRBJ2-2; unclear D gene. With 3 bases removed from V and 8 bases from J, the gap between germline ends came to 7 bases. The CDR3 sequence is 12 residues long. The germline CDR1 and CDR2 sequences are MNHEY and SMNVEV (reference sequence). The CDR3 is CASSFPTGELFF. DNA of the CDR3: TGTGCCAGCAGTTTCCCCACAGGGGAGCTGTTTTTT.

This clone has a handful of counts. The chain joins TRBV6-5 to TRBJ2-2; tentatively, D is TRBD1 (6 bases). The CDR3 spans 14 residues. The V and J ends lost 8 bases and 2 bases respectively, with 12 bases between them. Germline CDR1 and CDR2: MNHEY and SVGAGI. CDR3 nucleotide sequence: TGTGCCAGCTGTGGGGACACTAACACCGGGGAGCTGTTTTTT. Its translation: CASCGDTNTGELFF.

The V gene is TRBV19, the J gene TRBJ2-7, with D maybe TRBD2 (6 bases). V was shortened by 6 bases and J by 3 bases, with 12 bases between the two germline ends. Germline-derived CDR1 and CDR2 are LNHDA and SQIVND (reference sequence). This CDR3 is built from 13 residues. CDR3 loop: CASRGGLSYEQYF. The DNA for the CDR3 is TGTGCCAGTAGAGGAGGGCTAAGCTACGAGCAGTACTTC. Combining the CDR3 with reference TRBV19 and TRBJ2-7 gives the whole variable domain DGGITQSPKYLFRKEGQNVTLSCEQNLNHDAMYWYRQDPGQGLRLIYYSQIVNDFQKGDIAEGYSVSREKKESFPLTVTSAQKNPTAFYLCASRGGLSYEQYFGPGTRLTVT.